A selection of T cell receptor beta chains follows, all from one sample in a study of CD8+ T cells in alopecia areata. The repertoire was sequenced with immunoSEQ multiplex PCR; TCRdb's copy has only in-frame clones and lacks some. The sample includes about 150,000 clones, less than 70% of them seen just once. Source: CD4+ T cells sorted from blood, taken at week 4, from a patient treated with tofacitinib. These receptors were collected from a human donor with alopecia areata. Both conserved end residues are part of each CDR3. The D gene is left open where the match is weak. Clone size is given for some rows only: seen once, a few or many times, or a class if the clone is expanded.

V gene	J gene	D gene	clone size	CDR3 DNA	CDR3 protein
TRBV6-5	TRBJ2-5	.	.	TGTGCCAGCACGAGGGTCTCAACAGAGACCCAGTACTTC	CASTRVSTETQYF
TRBV7-2	TRBJ2-3	.	.	TGTGCCAGCAGCCAACAGGGATTCGCAGATACGCAGTATTTT	CASSQQGFADTQYF
TRBV30	TRBJ2-3	TRBD1	few	TGTGCCTGGAGTAAGCGGACAGGGATGACAGATACGCAGTATTTT	CAWSKRTGMTDTQYF
TRBV25-1	TRBJ1-2	.	.	TGTGCCAGCAGTCGGGGGGTGAATGGCTACACCTTC	CASSRGVNGYTF
TRBV7-9	TRBJ2-1	TRBD1	.	TGTGCCAGCAGCTTAGTTGGGACAGGGGGTTACAATGAGCAGTTCTTC	CASSLVGTGGYNEQFF
TRBV27	TRBJ1-4	.	.	TGTGCCAGCAGGTCTAATGAAAAACTGTTTTTT	CASRSNEKLFF
TRBV19	TRBJ1-5	.	.	TGTGCCAGTAGTATAATCGCAGGGGTAAATCAGCCCCAGCATTTT	CASSIIAGVNQPQHF
TRBV30	TRBJ2-5	.	.	TGTGCCTGGAGTGGGGGGTACCAAGAGACCCAGTACTTC	CAWSGGYQETQYF
TRBV5-4	TRBJ2-1	TRBD2	.	TGTGCCAGCAGCTTTGGACTAGCGGGGGTCTACAATGAGCAGTTCTTC	CASSFGLAGVYNEQFF
TRBV4-3	TRBJ1-1	TRBD1	few	TGCGCCAGCAGCCAAGATGCGGCAGGGGGGACTGAAGCTTTCTTT	CASSQDAAGGTEAFF
TRBV6-1	TRBJ2-1	.	.	TGTGCCAGCAATCAAGGAGTCTCGTTCTTC	CASNQGVSFF
TRBV30	TRBJ1-2	TRBD1	.	TGTGCCTGGAGTGCGAGACAGGGCGGGGTAGCGCGGGGCTACACCTTC	CAWSARQGGVARGYTF
TRBV5-6	TRBJ2-7	TRBD1	once	TGTGCCAGCAGCTTGGTCGGGACAGGGATCTACGAGCAGTACTTC	CASSLVGTGIYEQYF
TRBV6-5	TRBJ2-5	.	.	TGTGCCAGCAGCCGGGGACCTCGGGCCCAGTACTTC	CASSRGPRAQYF
TRBV29-1	TRBJ2-2	.	few	TGCAGCGTTGACTTCGCGAACACCGGGGAGCTGTTTTTT	CSVDFANTGELFF
TRBV14	TRBJ1-2	.	.	TGTGCCAGCAGCCAATTTCAAGACTATGGCTACACCTTC	CASSQFQDYGYTF
TRBV25-1	TRBJ2-7	TRBD1	.	TGTGCCAGCAGAGGACAGGGGGTATTCGAGCAGTACTTC	CASRGQGVFEQYF
TRBV6-1	TRBJ1-5	TRBD1	.	TGTGCCAGCATGGGACAGGGGGTTAATCAGCCCCAGCATTTT	CASMGQGVNQPQHF
TRBV6-5	TRBJ2-7	.	.	TGTGCCAGCAGTCCCCGTTCGAACGAGCAGTACTTC	CASSPRSNEQYF
TRBV27	TRBJ2-7	.	.	TGTGCCAGCAGTATAAGGGGCCCACTCTACGAGCAGTACTTC	CASSIRGPLYEQYF
TRBV19	TRBJ2-3	TRBD1	.	TGTGCCCCCGACAGGGGAATAGGAGATACGCAGTATTTT	CAPDRGIGDTQYF
TRBV15	TRBJ2-5	.	.	TGTGCCACCAGCAGAGCCTCAGAGACCCAGTACTTC	CATSRASETQYF
TRBV5-4	TRBJ2-2	.	.	TGTGCCAGCAGCCCGCGGAGCCCCCCAACGGGCGGGGAGCTGTTTTTT	CASSPRSPPTGGELFF
TRBV7-2	TRBJ2-5	.	.	TGTGCCAGCAGCAATACAGGAATACAAGAGACCCAGTACTTC	CASSNTGIQETQYF
TRBV30	TRBJ2-6	.	few	TGTGCCTGGGGCCTCACTGGGGCCAACGTCCTGACTTTC	CAWGLTGANVLTF
TRBV9	TRBJ2-3	TRBD1	.	TGTGCCAGCAGCGTAGGTCCGGGACAGACAAATACAGATACGCAGTATTTT	CASSVGPGQTNTDTQYF
TRBV29-1	TRBJ2-5	.	.	TGCAGCGTTGAGTTTCGAGAGACCCAGTACTTC	CSVEFRETQYF
TRBV30	TRBJ1-5	TRBD1	.	TGTGCCTGGAGTGTACACACAGGGGTACAGCCCCAGCATTTT	CAWSVHTGVQPQHF
TRBV5-4	TRBJ2-1	TRBD1	few	TGTGCCAGCACTGACGGACAGGGCGGTTACAATGAGCAGTTCTTC	CASTDGQGGYNEQFF
TRBV13	TRBJ2-3	.	.	TGTGCCAGCAGCCGCAGGGTACTCTCTAGCACAGATACGCAGTATTTT	CASSRRVLSSTDTQYF
TRBV30	TRBJ1-5	TRBD1	.	TGTGCCTGGAGTACAGGGGCCGCGGGTCAGCCCCAGCATTTT	CAWSTGAAGQPQHF
TRBV30	TRBJ1-1	.	.	TGTGCCTGGAGTGTGGGGTGGGGAACTGAAGCTTTCTTT	CAWSVGWGTEAFF
TRBV27	TRBJ2-7	TRBD2	.	TGTGCCAGCACCCTGCTAGCGGGGGGGAACGAGCAGTACTTC	CASTLLAGGNEQYF
TRBV5-1	TRBJ2-2	.	few	TGCGCCAGCAGCTTGGGGGCAGCGAACACCGGGGAGCTGTTTTTT	CASSLGAANTGELFF
TRBV7-2	TRBJ2-5	TRBD2	.	TGTGCCAGCAGCTTTGGACTAGGAGAGACCCAGTACTTC	CASSFGLGETQYF
TRBV29-1	TRBJ2-5	.	few	TGCAGCGTTGATAGCCGACGCCAAGAGACCCAGTACTTC	CSVDSRRQETQYF
TRBV29-1	TRBJ1-5	.	few	TGCAGCGTTGAATACGGTAGCAATCAGCCCCAGCATTTT	CSVEYGSNQPQHF
TRBV30	TRBJ2-5	.	.	TGTGCCTGGAGTGTGGATCAAGAGACCCAGTACTTC	CAWSVDQETQYF
TRBV6-5	TRBJ2-6	.	.	TGTGCCAGCAGTTCCCCAGGCGGGGCCAACGTCCTGACTTTC	CASSSPGGANVLTF